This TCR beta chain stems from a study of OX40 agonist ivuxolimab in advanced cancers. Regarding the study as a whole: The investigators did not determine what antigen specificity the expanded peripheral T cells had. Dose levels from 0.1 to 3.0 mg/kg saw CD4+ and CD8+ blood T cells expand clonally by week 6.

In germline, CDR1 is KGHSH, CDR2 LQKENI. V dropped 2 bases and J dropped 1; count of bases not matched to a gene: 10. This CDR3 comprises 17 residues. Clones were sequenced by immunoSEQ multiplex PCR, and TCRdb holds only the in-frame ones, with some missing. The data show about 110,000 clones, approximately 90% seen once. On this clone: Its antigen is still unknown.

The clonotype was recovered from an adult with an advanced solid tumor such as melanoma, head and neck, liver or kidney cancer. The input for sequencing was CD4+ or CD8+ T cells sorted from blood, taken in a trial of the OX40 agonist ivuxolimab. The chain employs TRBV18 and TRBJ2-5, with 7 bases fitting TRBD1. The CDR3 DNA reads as TGTGCCAGCTCACCAAGGTTGGACAGGCGGCTCCAAGAGACCCAGTACTTC. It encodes CASSPRLDRRLQETQYF.